This TCR beta chain originates from a study of blood T cells in healthy people across ages. Findings and limits, study-wide: Fewer expanded clones and more diversity marked long-lived versus aged donors.

This clonotype was picked up a small number of times. The antigen is unknown. Primed by a sample-barcoded 5' primer and a J-beta primer mix, a second PCR proceeded for about 6 to 12 cycles. TCRdb passed the 5' RACE reads through MiXCR, listing each CDR3 protein once. The sample has 600,000 to 800,000 distinct CDR3 sequences, under 25% seen once; the top ten hold 3.6%. Every participating donor contributed 8 to 10 milliliters of peripheral blood through a draw. The TCR comes from a man in his 70s in good health. Sequencing input: blood.

CDR3 nucleotide sequence: TGCGCCAGCAGAGATCCGAACAGTAGCACAGATACGCAGTATTTT. Residues: CASRDPNSSTDTQYF. The chain links TRBV5-1 to TRBJ2-3, with D unclear. The CDR3 spans 15 residues. Germline CDR1 SGHRS, CDR2 YFSETQ. Trimming removed 5 bases from V and 0 bases from J, with 13 bases in between.